This T cell receptor beta chain came from a study of blood T cell repertoires in COVID-19. The wider study: The origin of the acute and convalescent COVID-19 samples was the United States, Italy and Spain.

Study processing details: Estimates of nucleated cell counts were drawn from the amplification of reference gene primers. Produced via immunoSEQ multiplex PCR; TCRdb's table is partial and in-frame only. The DNA was the basis for D and trimming; V, J and clone size are from that table. The sample yields 90,000 to 150,000 clones, around 91% seen once. V lost 6 bases, J lost 7 bases, and 10 bases lay in between. This CDR3 has 12 residues. CDR1 and CDR2 (germline): SGHVS, FQNEAQ. V gene TRBV7-8 combines with J gene TRBJ2-1; D is possibly TRBD2 (6 bases). This clonotype was obtained from a man between 65 and 80 years old with active or convalescent COVID-19. Material: peripheral blood. The CDR3 protein is CASSDRGNEQFF. CDR3 DNA sequence: TGTGCCAGCAGTGACCGGGGGAATGAGCAGTTCTTC.